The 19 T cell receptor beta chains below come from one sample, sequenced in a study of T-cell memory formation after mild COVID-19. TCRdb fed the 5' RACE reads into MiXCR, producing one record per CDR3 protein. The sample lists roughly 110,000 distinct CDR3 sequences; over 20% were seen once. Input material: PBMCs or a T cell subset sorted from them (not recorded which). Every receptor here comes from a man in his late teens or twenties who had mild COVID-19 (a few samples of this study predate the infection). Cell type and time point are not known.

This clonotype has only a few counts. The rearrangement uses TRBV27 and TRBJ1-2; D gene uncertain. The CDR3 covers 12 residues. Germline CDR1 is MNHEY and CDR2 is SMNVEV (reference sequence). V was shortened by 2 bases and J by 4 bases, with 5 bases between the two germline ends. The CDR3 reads CASSLAGYGYTF. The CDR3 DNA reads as TGTGCCAGCAGTTTAGCGGGCTATGGCTACACCTTC.

The CDR3, as DNA: TGCGCCAGCATTCCGGGACTAGCGGGGGGTTCATCCTACAATGAGCAGTTCTTC. Translating gives CASIPGLAGGSSYNEQFF. This chain joins TRBV10-2 and TRBJ2-1; TRBD2 aligns across 15 bases. The germline CDR1 and CDR2 sequences are WSHSY and SAAADI. CDR3 length: 18 residues. V dropped 7 bases and J dropped 1; count of bases not matched to a gene: 8.

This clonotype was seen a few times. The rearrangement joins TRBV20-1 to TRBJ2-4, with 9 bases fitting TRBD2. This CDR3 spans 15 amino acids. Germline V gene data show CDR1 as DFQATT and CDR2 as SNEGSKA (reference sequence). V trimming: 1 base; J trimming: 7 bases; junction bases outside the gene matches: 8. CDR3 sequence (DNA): TGCAGTGCTAGAGCGTCTAGCGGGGACTGGAACATTCAGTACTTC. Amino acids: CSARASSGDWNIQYF.

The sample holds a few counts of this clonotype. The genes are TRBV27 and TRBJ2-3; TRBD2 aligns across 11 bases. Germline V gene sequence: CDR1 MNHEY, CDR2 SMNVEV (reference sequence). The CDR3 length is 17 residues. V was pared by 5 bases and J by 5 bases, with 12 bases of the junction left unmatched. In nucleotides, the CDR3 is TGTGCCAGCAGTCCACTCATAGCGGGGGGGCGAGAAGATACGCAGTATTTT. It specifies CASSPLIAGGREDTQYF.

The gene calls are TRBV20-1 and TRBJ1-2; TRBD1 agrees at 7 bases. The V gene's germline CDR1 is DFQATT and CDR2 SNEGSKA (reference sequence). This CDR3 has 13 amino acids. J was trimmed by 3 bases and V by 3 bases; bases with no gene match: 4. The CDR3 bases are TGCAGTGCTAGGGGGACAGCCGACTATGGCTACACCTTC. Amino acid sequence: CSARGTADYGYTF.

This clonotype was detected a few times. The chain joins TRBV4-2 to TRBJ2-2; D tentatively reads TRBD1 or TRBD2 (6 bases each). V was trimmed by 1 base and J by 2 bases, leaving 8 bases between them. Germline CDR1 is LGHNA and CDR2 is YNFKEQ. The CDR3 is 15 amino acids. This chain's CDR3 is CASSQAGANTGELFF. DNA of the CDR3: TGTGCCAGCAGCCAAGCGGGGGCCAACACCGGGGAGCTGTTTTTT.

The CDR3 here is CASSLEVTGAFSYNEQFF. In DNA, the CDR3 is TGTGCCAGCAGCTTAGAGGTAACGGGGGCCTTCTCCTACAATGAGCAGTTCTTC. The chain is built from TRBV7-6 and TRBJ2-1; D is tentatively TRBD1 or TRBD2 (6 bases each). This CDR3 is built from 18 residues. Trimming took off 1 base at V and 0 bases at J, with 16 bases between the two ends. Germline lookup yields CDR1 SGHVS and CDR2 FNYEAQ.

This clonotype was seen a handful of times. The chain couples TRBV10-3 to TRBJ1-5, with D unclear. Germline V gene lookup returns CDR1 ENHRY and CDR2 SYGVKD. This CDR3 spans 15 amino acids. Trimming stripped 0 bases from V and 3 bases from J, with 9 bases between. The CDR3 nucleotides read TGTGCCATCAGTGAGTCGAGGGTTTCCAATCAGCCCCAGCATTTT. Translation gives CAISESRVSNQPQHF.

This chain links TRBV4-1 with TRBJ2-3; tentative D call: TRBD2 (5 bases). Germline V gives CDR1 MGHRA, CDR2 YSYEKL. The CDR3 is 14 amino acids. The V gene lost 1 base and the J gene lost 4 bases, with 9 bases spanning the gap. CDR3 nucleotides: TGCGCCAGCAGCCAAGTTGAGGGTCCAGATACGCAGTATTTT. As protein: CASSQVEGPDTQYF.

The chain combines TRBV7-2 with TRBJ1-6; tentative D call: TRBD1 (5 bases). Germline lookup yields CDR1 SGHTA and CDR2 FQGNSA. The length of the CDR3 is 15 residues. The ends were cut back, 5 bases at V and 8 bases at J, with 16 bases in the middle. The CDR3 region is CASSPMARGDSPLHF. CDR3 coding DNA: TGTGCCAGCAGCCCCATGGCAAGAGGGGATTCACCCCTCCACTTT.

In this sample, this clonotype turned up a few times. This chain's CDR3 is CSASDRGLYEQYF. CDR3 DNA: TGCAGCGCGTCGGACAGGGGGCTCTACGAGCAGTACTTC. The chain has TRBV29-1 and TRBJ2-7; 11 nucleotides match TRBD1. Germline CDR1 SQVTM, CDR2 ANQGSEA. The CDR3 runs to 13 residues. Trimming cost V 7 bases and J 3 bases; bases outside gene matches: 5.

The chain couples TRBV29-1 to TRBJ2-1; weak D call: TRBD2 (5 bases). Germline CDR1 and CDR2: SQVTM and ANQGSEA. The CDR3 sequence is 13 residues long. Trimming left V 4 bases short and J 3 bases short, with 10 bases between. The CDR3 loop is CSVVRADYNEQFF. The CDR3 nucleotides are TGCAGCGTTGTGAGGGCCGACTACAATGAGCAGTTCTTC.

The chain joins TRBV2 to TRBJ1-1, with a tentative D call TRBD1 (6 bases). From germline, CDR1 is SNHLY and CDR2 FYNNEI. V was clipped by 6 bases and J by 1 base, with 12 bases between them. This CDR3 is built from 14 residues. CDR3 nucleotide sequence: TGTGCCAGCAGGCCCGACAGGACGAACACTGAAGCTTTCTTT. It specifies CASRPDRTNTEAFF.

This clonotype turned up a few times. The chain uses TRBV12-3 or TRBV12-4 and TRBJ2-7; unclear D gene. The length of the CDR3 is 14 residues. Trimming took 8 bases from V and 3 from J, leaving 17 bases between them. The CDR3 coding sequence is TGTGCCAGCTCGTCAGGCCCGGGTATCTACGAGCAGTACTTC. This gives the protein CASSSGPGIYEQYF.

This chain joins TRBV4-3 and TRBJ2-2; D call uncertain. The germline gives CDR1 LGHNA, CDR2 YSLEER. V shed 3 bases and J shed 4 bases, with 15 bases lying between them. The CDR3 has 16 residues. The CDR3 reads CASSQDPIRGTGELFF. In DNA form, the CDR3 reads TGCGCCAGCAGCCAGGACCCAATTAGAGGCACCGGGGAGCTGTTTTTT.

The DNA of the CDR3 is TGCGCCAGCAGCCCCAGGGACGCGGTCGAGCAGTACTTC. Translated: CASSPRDAVEQYF. This chain links TRBV4-1 with TRBJ2-7, with D perhaps matching TRBD1 or TRBD2 (5 bases each). V lost 4 bases to trimming and J lost 6 bases, with 13 bases between them. Germline V gives CDR1 MGHRA, CDR2 YSYEKL. The CDR3 has 13 residues.

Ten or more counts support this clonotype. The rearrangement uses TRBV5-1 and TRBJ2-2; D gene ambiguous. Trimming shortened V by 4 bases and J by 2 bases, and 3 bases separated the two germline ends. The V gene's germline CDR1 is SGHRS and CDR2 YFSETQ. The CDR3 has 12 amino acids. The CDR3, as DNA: TGCGCCAGCAGCGAAAACACCGGGGAGCTGTTTTTT. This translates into CASSENTGELFF.

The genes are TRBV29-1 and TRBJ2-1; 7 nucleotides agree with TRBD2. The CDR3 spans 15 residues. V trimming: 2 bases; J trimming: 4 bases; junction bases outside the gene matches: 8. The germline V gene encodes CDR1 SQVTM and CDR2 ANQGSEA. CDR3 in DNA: TGCAGCGTTGAAATAGCCTCGGGGGGATACAATGAGCAGTTCTTC. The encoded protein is CSVEIASGGYNEQFF.

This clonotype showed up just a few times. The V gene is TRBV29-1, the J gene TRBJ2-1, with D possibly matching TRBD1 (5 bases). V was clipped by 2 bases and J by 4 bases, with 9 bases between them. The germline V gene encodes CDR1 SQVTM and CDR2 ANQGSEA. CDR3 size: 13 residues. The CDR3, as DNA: TGCAGCGTTGAATCTGGGGCTTACAATGAGCAGTTCTTC. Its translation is CSVESGAYNEQFF.